One sample yielded the 31 T cell receptor beta chains listed below, sequenced in a study of identical twins. TCRdb fed the 5' RACE reads into MiXCR, producing one record per CDR3 protein. Of around 960,000 distinct CDR3 sequences in the sample, about 12% were seen once. These data were also reused for a study on yellow fever vaccine responses in identical twins.

Sequencing was carried out using PBMCs. All receptors derive from a woman between 18 and 29 years old in good health.

In this sample, this clonotype turned up many times. The J gene is TRBJ1-2, the V gene TRBV10-2; D remains unclear. This CDR3 contains 19 residues. CDR1 WSHSY and CDR2 SAAADI come from the germline V gene. The V end was cut by 3 bases, the J end by 2 bases, with 25 bases between. The CDR3 region is CASSDLIFGRSPLNYGYTF. The CDR3 DNA reads as TGCGCCAGCAGTGACCTTATCTTCGGCAGGTCCCCCCTAAACTATGGCTACACCTTC.

As regards this clonotype: A single base separates this from a much larger clone, so it may be a read error. The rearrangement links TRBV28 to TRBJ2-1; D is ambiguous. The length of the CDR3 is 14 residues. CDR1 is MDHEN and CDR2 is SYDVKM in the germline V gene. The CDR3 sequence: CASSLAVSYSEQFF. The CDR3 DNA reads as TGTGCCAGCAGTTTAGCGGTCTCCTACAGTGAGCAGTTCTTC.

In its sample, this clonotype was seen a few times. The rearrangement uses TRBV5-1 and TRBJ2-7, with a weak D call TRBD1 (6 bases). The ends were cut back, 7 bases at V and 1 base at J, with 15 bases in the middle. The V gene's germline CDR1 is SGHRS and CDR2 YFSETQ. The CDR3 extends over 14 amino acids. The CDR3 is CASRRWDNSYEQYV. CDR3 sequence (DNA): TGCGCCAGCCGCCGATGGGACAATTCCTACGAGCAGTACGTC.

The chain's CDR3 is CASSPGHFIYEQYF. Written as DNA, the CDR3 is TGTGCCAGCAGTCCGGGACATTTCATCTACGAGCAGTACTTC. The genes are TRBV7-2 and TRBJ2-7, with a weak D call TRBD1 (6 bases). The germline V and J ends were trimmed by 6 bases and 3 bases, with 15 bases remaining between them. CDR3 length: 14 amino acids. Per germline, CDR1 SGHTA and CDR2 FQGNSA.

This clonotype was recorded at least ten times. V gene TRBV6-6 combines with J gene TRBJ2-2; 7 positions agree with TRBD1. The germline gives CDR1 MNHNY, CDR2 SVGAGI (reference sequence). With V trimmed by 10 bases and J by 2 bases, 4 bases remained unmatched. This CDR3 is built from 13 residues. The CDR3 bases are TGTGCCACCCGGGACAGAAACACCGGGGAGCTGTTTTTT. Amino acid sequence: CATRDRNTGELFF.

This clonotype has ten or more counts. The gene calls are TRBV15 and TRBJ1-1, with TRBD1 identical over 9 bases. CDR1 and CDR2 from the germline V gene are LNHNV and YYDKDF (reference sequence). This CDR3 comprises 15 residues. Trimming at V came to 5 bases and at J to 2 bases, leaving 6 bases not matched to a gene. In DNA form, the CDR3 reads TGTGCCACCAGCGAGGGGACAGGGCCTAACACTGAAGCTTTCTTT. Translation gives CATSEGTGPNTEAFF.

V and J are TRBV5-1 and TRBJ1-1, with 12 bases aligning to TRBD1. There are 15 residues in the CDR3. The ends lost 0 bases at V and 6 bases at J; junction bases unmatched: 3. Germline assignment: CDR1 SGHRS and CDR2 YFSETQ. In nucleotides, the CDR3 is TGCGCCAGCAGCTTGGGCGGGACAGGGGGCCCTGAAGCTTTCTTT. As protein: CASSLGGTGGPEAFF.

This clonotype was recorded at least ten times. The J gene is TRBJ1-1, the V gene TRBV11-2; TRBD1 is a possible D gene (5 bases). This CDR3 has 15 amino acids. CDR1 is SGHAT and CDR2 is FQNNGV in the germline V gene. V was cut by 5 bases and J by 6 bases, with 19 bases left in between. The CDR3 here is CASSPSFRGSAEAFF. CDR3 nucleotide sequence: TGTGCCAGCAGCCCTAGTTTTAGGGGAAGCGCTGAAGCTTTCTTT. Looking up the rest from reference TRBV11-2 and TRBJ1-1 gives the full variable domain: EAGVAQSPRYKIIEKRQSVAFWCNPISGHATLYWYQQILGQGPKLLIQFQNNGVVDDSQLPKDRFSAERLKGVDSTLKIQPAKLEDSAVYLCASSPSFRGSAEAFFGQGTRLTVV.

This clonotype has more than one count but fewer than ten. The chain couples TRBV12-3 or TRBV12-4 to TRBJ2-1; 10 bases are shared with TRBD2. The ends lost 7 bases at V and 9 bases at J; junction bases unmatched: 12. This CDR3 region has 15 residues. This CDR3 reads CASTILSSGSTEQFF. The CDR3 DNA reads TGTGCCAGCACCATCCTTTCTAGCGGGAGTACTGAGCAGTTCTTC.

J is TRBJ2-7 and V is TRBV20-1; D is tentatively TRBD1 or TRBD2 (5 bases each). V lost 6 bases, J lost 3 bases, and 9 bases lay in between. Per germline, CDR1 DFQATT and CDR2 SNEGSKA (reference sequence). This CDR3 contains 11 residues. The CDR3 region is CSARDVYEQYF. Here the CDR3 DNA reads TGCAGTGCAAGGGACGTCTACGAGCAGTACTTC.

This clonotype was seen only a few times. The V gene is TRBV10-3, the J gene TRBJ2-3; maybe TRBD2 (6 bases). The germline CDR1 and CDR2 sequences are ENHRY and SYGVKD. V lost 11 bases to trimming and J lost 2 bases, with 17 bases between them. This CDR3 contains 14 residues. CDR3 nucleotides: TGTGCCGCGCGATCCCCGGGGGACACAGATACGCAGTATTTT. Protein: CAARSPGDTDTQYF.

This chain joins TRBV4-1 and TRBJ2-3; unclear D gene. V was clipped by 1 base and J by 5 bases, with 7 bases between them. Germline V CDR1 and CDR2: MGHRA, YSYEKL. This CDR3 has 13 amino acids. The CDR3 loop is CASSQALGDTQYF. CDR3 nucleotide sequence: TGCGCCAGCAGCCAAGCCCTCGGAGATACGCAGTATTTT.

This clonotype was found a few times. The chain has TRBV20-1 and TRBJ2-1; D is undetermined. CDR1 DFQATT and CDR2 SNEGSKA come from the germline V gene (reference sequence). With 6 bases removed from V and 4 bases from J, the gap between germline ends came to 19 bases. The CDR3 is 15 amino acids. CDR3 amino acids: CSATSRLGDYNEQFF. The CDR3 DNA is TGCAGTGCCACCTCCAGGCTTGGGGATTACAATGAGCAGTTCTTC.

This clonotype was found a few times. J is TRBJ2-1 and V is TRBV28; 14 bases line up with TRBD2. The CDR3 consists of 19 residues. Trimming cost V 4 bases and J 5 bases; bases outside gene matches: 13. Germline-derived CDR1 and CDR2 are MDHEN and SYDVKM. CDR3 DNA sequence: TGTGCCAGCAGTTCCCAAACCGGACTAGCGGGAGGCCCCAACAATGAGCAGTTCTTC. This sequence encodes CASSSQTGLAGGPNNEQFF.

This clonotype was seen a handful of times. The rearrangement uses TRBV6-1 and TRBJ1-6, with TRBD1 matching 8 bases. From germline, CDR1 is MNHNS and CDR2 SASEGT. Trimming cost V 4 bases and J 5 bases; bases outside gene matches: 4. The CDR3 has 15 residues. The CDR3 coding sequence is TGTGCCAGCAGTGCCAGGGGGCAGAATAATTCACCCCTCCACTTT. It specifies CASSARGQNNSPLHF.

This chain joins TRBV12-5 and TRBJ2-1; unclear D gene. The V and J ends lost 3 bases and 8 bases respectively, with 5 bases between them. The CDR3 spans 11 residues. The V gene's germline CDR1 is LGHNT and CDR2 FRNRAP. The CDR3 loop reads CASGLNYEQFF. DNA of the CDR3: TGTGCTAGTGGTTTAAATTATGAGCAGTTCTTC.

This clonotype was observed at least ten times. As DNA, the CDR3 is TGTGCCAGCAGCCAAGATCGGGGGTCCTACGAGCAGTACGTC. This translates into CASSQDRGSYEQYV. V usage is TRBV3-1 and J usage is TRBJ2-7; D possibly corresponds to TRBD2 (6 bases). The ends were cut back, 0 bases at V and 1 base at J, with 7 bases in the middle. CDR3 length: 14 residues. Germline CDR1 reads LGHDT; CDR2 reads YNNKEL (reference sequence).

The chain is built from TRBV2 and TRBJ1-1, with 9 bases identical to TRBD1. The CDR3 loop spans 13 amino acids. Germline V gene lookup returns CDR1 SNHLY and CDR2 FYNNEI. J was trimmed by 6 bases and V by 7 bases; bases with no gene match: 6. CDR3 in amino acids: CASTRQGEPEAFF. As DNA, the CDR3 is TGTGCCAGCACCCGACAGGGGGAACCTGAAGCTTTCTTT. Supplemented by reference TRBV2 and TRBJ1-1, the full variable domain reads EPEVTQTPSHQVTQMGQEVILRCVPISNHLYFYWYRQILGQKVEFLVSFYNNEISEKSEIFDDQFSVERPDGSNFTLKIRSTKLEDSAMYFCASTRQGEPEAFFGQGTRLTVV.

V usage is TRBV2 and J usage is TRBJ2-5; 9 bases map to TRBD1. Trimming removed 6 bases from V and 3 bases from J; junction bases left unmatched: 8. There are 15 residues in the CDR3. Germline V gene sequence: CDR1 SNHLY, CDR2 FYNNEI. The CDR3 coding sequence is TGTGCCAGCAGCAAACCGGGACAGGGAAAAGAGACCCAGTACTTC. Amino acid sequence: CASSKPGQGKETQYF.

The CDR3 region has the DNA TGTGCCAGCAGTTACTTATTGCTAGCGGGGGCCTACTACGAGCAGTACGTC. Its protein is CASSYLLLAGAYYEQYV. This chain connects TRBV6-7 to TRBJ2-7; the match to TRBD2 covers 10 bases. TRBV6-7 is identified as an open reading frame with a role that is uncertain. Trimming cost V 1 base and J 3 bases; bases outside gene matches: 9. CDR3 length: 17 amino acids.

This clonotype was observed many times. This chain joins TRBV29-1 and TRBJ2-2; maybe TRBD1 (7 bases). The CDR3 spans 15 residues. In germline, CDR1 is SQVTM, CDR2 ANQGSEA. Deletions cut 6 bases from V and 2 bases from J, with 16 bases between. CDR3 coding DNA: TGCAGCGTGACGGGCGGGACAGTCAACACCGGGGAGCTGTTTTTT. It yields the protein CSVTGGTVNTGELFF.

This clonotype was found a few times. The gene calls are TRBV7-8 and TRBJ1-2, with D possibly being TRBD1 (5 bases). The CDR3 consists of 17 residues. Trimming removed 1 base at V and 1 base at J, with 16 bases between. CDR1 is SGHVS and CDR2 is FQNEAQ in the germline V gene. The CDR3 bases are TGTGCCAGCAGCTTAGGGAGGGGCAGAGGGAGTAACTATGGCTACACCTTC. Its translation is CASSLGRGRGSNYGYTF.

This clonotype turned up a few times. The genes are TRBV6-5 and TRBJ2-7, with 10 bases lining up with TRBD2. The junction had 15 bases not matched to a gene; V was cut back by 0 bases and J by 4 bases. Per germline, CDR1 MNHEY and CDR2 SVGAGI. The CDR3 is 19 residues long. The CDR3 protein is CASSYSNPPSASGSYEQYF. Written as DNA, the CDR3 is TGTGCCAGCAGTTACTCGAATCCCCCGTCGGCTAGCGGGAGTTACGAGCAGTACTTC.

This clonotype was recorded a few times. The J gene is TRBJ2-3, the V gene TRBV4-1; unclear D gene. This CDR3 is 14 amino acids long. V lost 0 bases, J lost 4 bases, and 8 bases lay in between. CDR1 is MGHRA, CDR2 YSYEKL, per germline. CDR3 protein: CASSQDHNSDTQYF. The DNA for the CDR3 is TGCGCCAGCAGCCAAGACCATAACTCAGATACGCAGTATTTT.

CDR3 in DNA: TGCAGTGCTAGCGTCAGGGATGCTGAAGCTTTCTTT. This sequence encodes CSASVRDAEAFF. The gene calls are TRBV20-1 and TRBJ1-1, with D possibly TRBD1 on 5 matching bases. CDR1 and CDR2 (germline): DFQATT, SNEGSKA (reference sequence). The CDR3 covers 12 residues. V lost 3 bases and J 6 bases, leaving 11 bases between the germline ends.

V and J are TRBV20-1 and TRBJ2-7; D may be TRBD1 (5 bases). Trimming pared 5 bases from V and 5 bases from J, leaving 16 bases between. CDR1 and CDR2 from the germline V gene are DFQATT and SNEGSKA (reference sequence). The CDR3 covers 13 residues. CDR3 sequence (DNA): TGCAGTGCTGGGGCAGGGTCGGTCGACGAGCAGTACGTC. Its protein product is CSAGAGSVDEQYV.

This sequence joins TRBV27 and TRBJ1-5; 8 nucleotides line up with TRBD1. CDR1 is MNHEY, CDR2 SMNVEV, per germline (reference sequence). Trimming took 6 bases from V and 7 from J; bases not matched to a gene: 8. The length of the CDR3 is 14 residues. CDR3 sequence reads: CASRKTGGIQPQHF. DNA for the CDR3: TGTGCCAGCAGGAAAACAGGGGGTATACAGCCCCAGCATTTT.

CDR3 region: CSASPGGGRSSYEQYF. CDR3 in DNA: TGCAGTGCTAGCCCGGGAGGCGGGAGGTCCTCCTACGAGCAGTACTTC. J is TRBJ2-7 and V is TRBV20-1; 8 bases are shared with TRBD2. The CDR3 has 16 amino acids. CDR1 is DFQATT and CDR2 is SNEGSKA in the germline V gene (reference sequence). Trimming removed 3 bases from V and 0 bases from J; junction bases left unmatched: 10.

The chain combines TRBV6-5 with TRBJ1-6, with D possibly matching TRBD1 (5 bases). V lost 2 bases to trimming and J lost 8 bases, with 10 bases between them. Germline V gene lookup returns CDR1 MNHEY and CDR2 SVGAGI. The CDR3 totals 14 residues. The CDR3 here is CASSYKGKDSPLHF. Here the CDR3 DNA reads TGTGCCAGCAGTTACAAGGGGAAGGATTCACCCCTCCACTTT.

V usage is TRBV7-8 and J usage is TRBJ2-3, with D unclear. The CDR3 has 15 amino acids. V was trimmed by 3 bases and J by 4 bases, leaving 14 bases between them. Germline lookup yields CDR1 SGHVS and CDR2 FQNEAQ. The CDR3 nucleotides are TGTGCCAGCAGCTTTTTTCCCCCCGGCTCAGATACGCAGTATTTT. Amino acids: CASSFFPPGSDTQYF.

CDR3 DNA sequence: TGTGCCAGCTCACCACGTTCTAGCGGGGAAGCCAAAAACATTCAGTACTTC. As protein: CASSPRSSGEAKNIQYF. The rearrangement links TRBV18 to TRBJ2-4, with 9 bases fitting TRBD2. With V trimmed by 1 base and J by 0 bases, 4 bases remained unmatched. Germline assignment: CDR1 KGHSH and CDR2 LQKENI. The CDR3 has 17 residues.